The 30 T cell receptor beta chains reported below all come from one sample, sequenced in a study of T-cell memory formation after mild COVID-19 (dated by TCRdb to about 2021). The library came from 5' RACE. The reads were generated on an Illumina NovaSeq 6000. Through fastp at Q25 and MiXCR, TCRdb rebuilt clones from the public reads, retaining in-frame beta chains. One record per CDR3 amino acid sequence lists the most common genes and DNA. In all, the sample holds around 200,000 distinct CDR3 sequences, and 9.5% of those were seen once. In total, the top ten clones hold 3.5% of the sample. Specimen: PBMCs or a T cell subset sorted from them (not recorded which). The receptors shown here come from a man younger than 35 who had mild COVID-19 (a few samples of this study predate the infection). The sample titles of this study are shuffled in the database, so cell type and time point are left out; the donor was told from shared clones.

This clonotype was detected many times. The chain has TRBV7-6 and TRBJ2-7; D gene ambiguous. The CDR3 runs to 13 residues. Per the germline V gene, CDR1 is SGHVS and CDR2 is FNYEAQ. V shed 5 bases and J shed 4 bases, with 12 bases lying between them. The CDR3 coding sequence is TGTGCCAGCAGCCCCACCTCTGGGTACGAGCAGTACTTC. Translated: CASSPTSGYEQYF.

The chain has TRBV5-1 and TRBJ2-1; the D gene is possibly TRBD2 (5 bases). Germline V gene data show CDR1 as SGHRS and CDR2 as YFSETQ. V lost 2 bases and J lost 3, with 12 bases in between. The CDR3 spans 15 residues. CDR3: CASSFRAEVYNEQFF. The CDR3 region has the DNA TGCGCCAGCAGCTTTAGGGCGGAGGTCTACAATGAGCAGTTCTTC.

V and J are TRBV13 and TRBJ2-7; tentative D call: TRBD1 (6 bases). The germline V gene has CDR1 PRHDT and CDR2 FYEKMQ (reference sequence). V was pared by 1 base and J by 4 bases, with 8 bases between. The CDR3 totals 13 residues. The DNA for the CDR3 is TGTGCCAGCAGCTTAGCCCAGGGGTACGAGCAGTACGTC. Protein sequence: CASSLAQGYEQYV.

The chain carries TRBV29-1 and TRBJ1-2, with 7 bases fitting TRBD1. CDR1 SQVTM and CDR2 ANQGSEA come from the germline V gene. The CDR3 loop spans 12 amino acids. V was pared by 7 bases and J by 7 bases, with 9 bases of the junction left unmatched. CDR3 sequence reads: CSDAGTVGGYTF. In DNA, the CDR3 is TGCAGCGATGCGGGGACAGTAGGTGGCTACACCTTC. The variable domain in full, with the rest retrieved from reference TRBV29-1 and TRBJ1-2, is SAVISQKPSRDICQRGTSLTIQCQVDSQVTMMFWYRQQPGQSLTLIATANQGSEATYESGFVIDKFPISRPNLTFSTLTVSNMSPEDSSIYLCSDAGTVGGYTFGSGTRLTVV.

This rearrangement joins TRBV9 to TRBJ2-2; TRBD2 matches 9 bases. The CDR3 covers 16 residues. CDR1 is SGDLS and CDR2 is YYNGEE in the germline V gene. J gave up 2 bases and V 0 bases, and 2 bases lay outside the gene matches. CDR3 nucleotides: TGTGCCAGCAGCGTAGAGCGGGGGGTAAACACCGGGGAGCTGTTTTTT. Translated, it gives CASSVERGVNTGELFF.

This clonotype was recorded a few times. This sequence joins TRBV14 and TRBJ1-1; 10 bases agree with TRBD1. Germline trimming cut 4 bases from V and 3 bases from J; bases unmatched to any gene: 5. The CDR3 length is 15 residues. In germline, CDR1 is SGHDN, CDR2 FVKESK. The CDR3 DNA reads TGTGCCAGCAGCCTCCAGGACAGGGGGTACACTGAAGCTTTCTTT. Protein product: CASSLQDRGYTEAFF.

This clonotype has a handful of counts. The V call is TRBV20-1, the J call TRBJ2-1; D is perhaps TRBD1 (6 bases). Germline V lookup: CDR1 DFQATT, CDR2 SNEGSKA (reference sequence). There are 15 residues in the CDR3. Trimming removed 5 bases at V and 6 bases at J, with 20 bases between. The CDR3 DNA is TGCAGTGCTCACTACAGGGAACGAAGCTCCAATGAGCAGTTCTTC. It yields the protein CSAHYRERSSNEQFF.

CDR3 nucleotide sequence: TGTGCCATCAGTGGGGGACAGGGGAAGGGGCTGAACACTGAAGCTTTCTTT. The encoded protein is CAISGGQGKGLNTEAFF. The chain joins TRBV10-3 to TRBJ1-1; TRBD1 matches 10 bases. V was pared by 4 bases and J by 0 bases, with 8 bases of the junction left unmatched. In germline, CDR1 is ENHRY, CDR2 SYGVKD. This CDR3 has 17 residues.

V and J are TRBV5-6 and TRBJ2-7; no reliable D call. CDR1 SGHDT and CDR2 YYEEEE come from the germline V gene. V dropped 1 base and J dropped 4 bases, with 6 bases sitting between them. This CDR3 spans 12 amino acids. DNA for the CDR3: TGTGCCAGCAGCTTGAGAGAGTACGAGCAGTACGTC. This gives the protein CASSLREYEQYV.

This clonotype was recorded a few times. This chain joins TRBV4-1 and TRBJ2-4; D gene ambiguous. CDR3 size: 19 residues. The ends were cut back, 2 bases at V and 1 base at J, with 21 bases in the middle. From germline, CDR1 is MGHRA and CDR2 YSYEKL. The CDR3 DNA reads as TGCGCCAGCAGCCAATACCCCGGAGCTTCCCGTGGGGCCAAAAACATTCAGTACTTC. Amino acid sequence: CASSQYPGASRGAKNIQYF.

The chain links TRBV2 to TRBJ1-2; maybe TRBD1 (5 bases). Germline loops: CDR1 SNHLY, CDR2 FYNNEI. Trimming took 7 bases from V and 5 from J, leaving 14 bases between them. The CDR3 extends over 13 amino acids. CDR3 in amino acids: CASIEGPGYGYTF. As DNA, the CDR3 is TGTGCCAGCATCGAGGGGCCAGGGTATGGCTACACCTTC.

This clonotype occurred a few times. This chain joins TRBV19 and TRBJ2-5, with 9 bases aligning to TRBD2. V lost 5 bases, J lost 5 bases, and 3 bases stayed unmatched. Looked up from germline, CDR1 is LNHDA and CDR2 is SQIVND (reference sequence). This CDR3 has 13 amino acids. The CDR3 here is CASSGTSRETQYF. For the CDR3, the DNA is TGTGCCAGTAGTGGGACTAGCCGGGAGACCCAGTACTTC.

V gene TRBV5-1 combines with J gene TRBJ2-1; 13 bases line up with TRBD2. There are 16 residues in the CDR3. Looked up from germline, CDR1 is SGHRS and CDR2 is YFSETQ. V gave up 4 bases and J gave up 7 bases; unmatched junction bases: 8. CDR3 in amino acids: CASSPQLAGGQNEQFF. CDR3 nucleotides: TGCGCCAGCAGCCCTCAACTAGCGGGGGGGCAGAATGAGCAGTTCTTC.

This clonotype was counted ten times or more. The genes are TRBV5-1 and TRBJ2-3; TRBD2 is a possible D gene (6 bases). V lost 4 bases and J lost 2, with 11 bases in between. CDR3 size: 14 residues. Germline loops: CDR1 SGHRS, CDR2 YFSETQ. The CDR3 reads CASSIGLPTDTQYF. The CDR3 nucleotides are TGCGCCAGCAGCATCGGACTACCCACAGATACGCAGTATTTT.

This clonotype was observed many times. The chain combines TRBV20-1 with TRBJ2-1; D not resolved. Trimming cost V 3 bases and J 6 bases, with 9 bases left between them. This CDR3 contains 12 residues. Germline-derived CDR1 and CDR2 are DFQATT and SNEGSKA (reference sequence). The CDR3 reads CSASPQTNEQFF. CDR3 DNA: TGCAGTGCTAGCCCTCAGACCAATGAGCAGTTCTTC.

This clonotype was observed a few times. The V gene is TRBV7-8, the J gene TRBJ2-7, with unresolved D. Germline CDR1 reads SGHVS; CDR2 reads FQNEAQ. V dropped 5 bases and J dropped 2 bases, with 10 bases sitting between them. This CDR3 contains 13 residues. CDR3 residues: CASSRRVTYEQYF. CDR3 nucleotide sequence: TGTGCCAGCAGCAGACGGGTTACCTACGAGCAGTACTTC.

This chain joins TRBV30 and TRBJ1-1, with D maybe TRBD1 (5 bases). With 4 bases removed from V and 1 base from J, the gap between germline ends came to 10 bases. CDR3 length: 13 residues. Per the germline V gene, CDR1 is GTSNPN and CDR2 is SVGIG (reference sequence). CDR3 nucleotide sequence: TGTGCCTGGAATTTCGGGGGGAACACTGAAGCTTTCTTT. Its protein is CAWNFGGNTEAFF. The full variable domain, completed using reference TRBV30 and TRBJ1-1, is SQTIHQWPATLVQPVGSPLSLECTVEGTSNPNLYWYRQAAGRGLQLLFYSVGIGQISSEVPQNLSASRPQDRQFILSSKKLLLSDSGFYLCAWNFGGNTEAFFGQGTRLTVV.

This chain joins TRBV6-2 or TRBV6-3 and TRBJ2-3, with 8 bases aligning to TRBD2. Germline CDR1 MNHEY, CDR2 SVGEGT. Trimming at V came to 5 bases and at J to 4 bases, leaving 5 bases not matched to a gene. There are 14 residues in the CDR3. The CDR3 spells CASSPSGGSDTQYF. The CDR3 DNA sequence: TGTGCCAGCAGTCCCAGCGGGGGCTCAGATACGCAGTATTTT.

In this sample, this clonotype turned up a few times. The V gene is TRBV7-2, the J gene TRBJ1-2; D gene unclear. V was cut by 2 bases and J by 8 bases, with 15 bases left in between. The CDR3 spans 14 residues. Germline assignment: CDR1 SGHTA and CDR2 FQGNSA. CDR3 DNA: TGTGCCAGCAGCTTATCCCTCCGTTCGCAAGGCTACACCTTC. Residues: CASSLSLRSQGYTF.

This clonotype occurred many times. V gene TRBV5-1 combines with J gene TRBJ2-1; D is possibly TRBD2 (7 bases). CDR3 length: 16 amino acids. From germline, CDR1 is SGHRS and CDR2 YFSETQ. V lost 0 bases to trimming and J lost 6 bases, with 16 bases between them. The CDR3 spells CASSLGGGGLFNEQFF. As DNA, the CDR3 is TGCGCCAGCAGCTTGGGTGGCGGGGGCCTTTTCAATGAGCAGTTCTTC.

This clonotype was recorded at least ten times. The V gene is TRBV29-1, the J gene TRBJ2-1; 9 nucleotides agree with TRBD2. The CDR3 consists of 15 residues. Trimming removed 8 bases from V and 4 bases from J; junction bases left unmatched: 12. CDR1 and CDR2 (germline): SQVTM, ANQGSEA. The CDR3 DNA sequence: TGCAGCTCTGGCATGGGGACTAGCCCATACAATGAGCAGTTCTTC. This sequence encodes CSSGMGTSPYNEQFF.

This clonotype was recorded a few times. This sequence joins TRBV6-5 and TRBJ2-7; TRBD2 agrees at 8 bases. This CDR3 region has 15 residues. J lost 2 bases, V lost 8 bases, and 11 bases had no gene match. Germline lookup yields CDR1 MNHEY and CDR2 SVGAGI. The CDR3 is CASAKYSGNTYEQYV. CDR3 nucleotides: TGTGCCAGCGCTAAATATAGCGGGAATACCTACGAGCAGTACGTC.

This rearrangement joins TRBV10-1 to TRBJ2-1; 8 nucleotides agree with TRBD1. This CDR3 region has 12 residues. Trimming at V came to 8 bases and at J to 7 bases, leaving 4 bases not matched to a gene. Per the germline V gene, CDR1 is WNHNN and CDR2 is SYGVQD (reference sequence). CDR3 in DNA: TGCGCCAGCGGGACAGGCATAAATGAGCAGTTCTTC. The encoded protein is CASGTGINEQFF.

This clonotype was recorded a few times. This rearrangement joins TRBV25-1 to TRBJ1-6; D perhaps matches TRBD1 (5 bases). This CDR3 has 17 amino acids. Trimming shortened V by 3 bases and J by 0 bases, and 12 bases separated the two germline ends. Germline CDR1 and CDR2: MGHDK and SYGVNS. Written as DNA, the CDR3 is TGTGCCAGCAGTGATACGAAGGGGAGCTCCTATAATTCACCCCTCCACTTT. It specifies CASSDTKGSSYNSPLHF.

The gene calls are TRBV3-1 and TRBJ2-2, with D perhaps assigned TRBD1 or TRBD2 (5 bases each). The CDR3 is 16 residues long. Germline V gives CDR1 LGHDT, CDR2 YNNKEL (reference sequence). V lost 5 bases and J lost 7, with 20 bases in between. The DNA for the CDR3 is TGTGCCAGCAGCTCCTACACTAGACAGACCATCGGGGAGCTGTTTTTT. Translating gives CASSSYTRQTIGELFF.

The chain is built from TRBV11-2 and TRBJ2-5, with 11 bases identical to TRBD2. Germline assignment: CDR1 SGHAT and CDR2 FQNNGV. V was pared by 2 bases and J by 5 bases, with 7 bases of the junction left unmatched. There are 16 residues in the CDR3. The CDR3 bases are TGTGCCAGCAGCTTAAATTGGCTAGCGGGGGGCGAGACCCAGTACTTC. This sequence encodes CASSLNWLAGGETQYF.

This clonotype was observed a handful of times. The chain employs TRBV27 and TRBJ1-1; TRBD1 is a possible D gene (5 bases). There are 10 residues in the CDR3. Germline V gene sequence: CDR1 MNHEY, CDR2 SMNVEV (reference sequence). CDR3 bases: TGTGCTTATCGGGGGGTTATGGCTTTCTTT. This codes for CAYRGVMAFF.

This clonotype was found many times. This chain links TRBV9 with TRBJ1-6; weak D call: TRBD1 (6 bases). Deletions cut 4 bases from V and 7 bases from J, with 12 bases between. The CDR3 is 14 residues long. CDR1 is SGDLS, CDR2 YYNGEE, per germline. The CDR3 nucleotides are TGTGCCAGCAGCACTCGGACAGAGAATTCACCCCTCCACTTT. Translated: CASSTRTENSPLHF.

This clonotype was observed a handful of times. This chain links TRBV6-5 with TRBJ2-4; D is ambiguous. The CDR3 runs 12 residues. In germline, CDR1 is MNHEY, CDR2 SVGAGI. The ends were cut back, 0 bases at V and 7 bases at J, with 4 bases in the middle. The CDR3 nucleotides are TGTGCCAGCAGTTACTCGGGGAACATTCAGTACTTC. It is translated as CASSYSGNIQYF.

The rearrangement links TRBV12-3 or TRBV12-4 to TRBJ2-7; D is uncertain. The CDR3 runs 14 residues. V lost 6 bases and J lost 2, with 14 bases in between. This CDR3 reads CASSPLKSTYEQYF. For the CDR3, the DNA is TGTGCCAGCAGCCCACTAAAATCCACCTACGAGCAGTACTTC.